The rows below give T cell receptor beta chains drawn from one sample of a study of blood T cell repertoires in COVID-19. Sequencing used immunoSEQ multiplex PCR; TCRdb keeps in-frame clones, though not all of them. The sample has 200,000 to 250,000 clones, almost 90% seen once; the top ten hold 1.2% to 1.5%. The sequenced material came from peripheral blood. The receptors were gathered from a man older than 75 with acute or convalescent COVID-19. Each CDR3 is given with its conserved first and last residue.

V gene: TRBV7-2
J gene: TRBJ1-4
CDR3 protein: CASSSSRGAGEKLFF

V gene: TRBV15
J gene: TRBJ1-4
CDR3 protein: CATSRDENEKLFF

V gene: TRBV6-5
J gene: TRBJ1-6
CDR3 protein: CASRDSGGSPLHF

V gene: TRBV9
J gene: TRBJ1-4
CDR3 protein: CASSVAGQGYEKLFF

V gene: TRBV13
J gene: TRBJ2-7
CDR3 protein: CASSLGNGRDLLRPYEQYF

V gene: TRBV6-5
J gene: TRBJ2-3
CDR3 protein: CASSLTRKGLADTQYF

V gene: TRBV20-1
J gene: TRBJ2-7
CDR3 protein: CSASSYRGKYF

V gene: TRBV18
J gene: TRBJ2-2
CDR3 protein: CASSPPRGGGPGELFF

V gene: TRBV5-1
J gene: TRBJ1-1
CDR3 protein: CASSLAGNTEAFF

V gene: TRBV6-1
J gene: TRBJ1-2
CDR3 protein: CASSEETVSYGYTF

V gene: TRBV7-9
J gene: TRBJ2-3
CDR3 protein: CASSLGTGGLKGRDTQYF

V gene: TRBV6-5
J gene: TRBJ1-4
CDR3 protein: CASIKDTGNEKLFF

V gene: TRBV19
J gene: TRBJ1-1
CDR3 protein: CASSRDREGSEAFF

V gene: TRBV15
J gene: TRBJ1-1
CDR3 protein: CATSRDLRTGGRNTEAFF

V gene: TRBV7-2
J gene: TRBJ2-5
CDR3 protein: CASSPRSGVETQYF

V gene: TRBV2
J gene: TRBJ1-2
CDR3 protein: CASNPMDRVSGYTF

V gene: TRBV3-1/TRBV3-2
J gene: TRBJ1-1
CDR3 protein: CASSQGQNTEAFF

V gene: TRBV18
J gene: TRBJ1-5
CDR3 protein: CASSSRNREGSNQPQHF

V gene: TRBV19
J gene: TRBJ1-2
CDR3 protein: CASSRGRRFGYTF

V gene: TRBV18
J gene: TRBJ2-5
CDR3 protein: CASSPPGEVETQYF

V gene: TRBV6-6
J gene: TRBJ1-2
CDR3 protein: CASSWGQGTNYGYTF

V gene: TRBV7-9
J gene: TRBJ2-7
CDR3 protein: CASSPRTGPSYEQYF

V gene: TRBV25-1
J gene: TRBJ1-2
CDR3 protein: CASSEQGALPPNYGYTF

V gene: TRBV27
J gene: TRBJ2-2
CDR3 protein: CASSLGQVVTGELFF

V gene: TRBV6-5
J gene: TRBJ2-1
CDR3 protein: CASSYLPGQGANEQFF

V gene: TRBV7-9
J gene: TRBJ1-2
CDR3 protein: CASSFDRGSDGGYTF

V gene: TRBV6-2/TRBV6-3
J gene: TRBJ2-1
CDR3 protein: CASSDLPLAGMGNEQFF

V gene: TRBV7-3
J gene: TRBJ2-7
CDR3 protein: CASSQNPGQGEQYF

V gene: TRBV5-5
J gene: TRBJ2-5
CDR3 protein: CASSSRRTSGQETQYF

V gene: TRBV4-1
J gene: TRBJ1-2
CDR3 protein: CASSQNFYDRGLAQYGYTF

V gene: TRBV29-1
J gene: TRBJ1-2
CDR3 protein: CSVAGTGIYGYTF

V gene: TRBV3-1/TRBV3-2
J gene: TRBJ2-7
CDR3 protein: CASSRSYEQYF

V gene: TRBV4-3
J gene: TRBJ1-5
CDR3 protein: CASSQWRSGNQPQHF

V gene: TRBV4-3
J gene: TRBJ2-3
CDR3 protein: CASSQDPAESTDTQYF

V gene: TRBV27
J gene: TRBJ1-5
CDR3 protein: CASSSMSQPQHF

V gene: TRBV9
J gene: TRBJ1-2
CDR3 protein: CASSVQGGRYGYTF

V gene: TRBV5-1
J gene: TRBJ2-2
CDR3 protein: CASSPRTDTGELFF

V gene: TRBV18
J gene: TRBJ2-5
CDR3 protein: CASSGGLEETQYF

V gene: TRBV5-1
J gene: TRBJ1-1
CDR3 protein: CASSWGQGTQSLTAFF

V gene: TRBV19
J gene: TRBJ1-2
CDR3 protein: CASSLRDRGYGYTF

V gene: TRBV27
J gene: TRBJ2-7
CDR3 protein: CASSLGRDIEQYF

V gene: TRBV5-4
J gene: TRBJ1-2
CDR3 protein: CASSSGPGQGAFGYTF

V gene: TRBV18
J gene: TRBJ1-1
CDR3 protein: CASSPSLVEFTEAFF

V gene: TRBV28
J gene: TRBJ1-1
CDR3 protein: CASSFSGGAESEAFF

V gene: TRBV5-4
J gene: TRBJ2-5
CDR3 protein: CASSLASGGRETQYF

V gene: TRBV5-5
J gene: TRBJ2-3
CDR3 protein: CASAIQGVADTQYF